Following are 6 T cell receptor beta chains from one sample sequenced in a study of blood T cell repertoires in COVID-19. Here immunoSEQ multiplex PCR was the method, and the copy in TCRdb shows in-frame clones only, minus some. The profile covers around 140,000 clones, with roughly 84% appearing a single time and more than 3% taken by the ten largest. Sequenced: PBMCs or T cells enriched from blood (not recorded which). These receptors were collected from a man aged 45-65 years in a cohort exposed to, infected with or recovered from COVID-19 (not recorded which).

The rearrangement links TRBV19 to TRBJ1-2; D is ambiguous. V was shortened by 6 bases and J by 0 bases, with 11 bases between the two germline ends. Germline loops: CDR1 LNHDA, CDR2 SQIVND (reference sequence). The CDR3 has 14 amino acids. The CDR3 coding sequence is TGTGCCAGTAGAAGAGAGTTGGCTAACTATGGCTACACCTTC. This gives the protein CASRRELANYGYTF. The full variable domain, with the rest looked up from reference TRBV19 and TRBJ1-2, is DGGITQSPKYLFRKEGQNVTLSCEQNLNHDAMYWYRQDPGQGLRLIYYSQIVNDFQKGDIAEGYSVSREKKESFPLTVTSAQKNPTAFYLCASRRELANYGYTFGSGTRLTVV.

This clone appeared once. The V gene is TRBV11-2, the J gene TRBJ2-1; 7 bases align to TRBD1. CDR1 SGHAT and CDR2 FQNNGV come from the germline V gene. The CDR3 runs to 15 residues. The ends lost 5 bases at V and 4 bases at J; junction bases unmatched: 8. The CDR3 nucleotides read TGTGCCAGCAGCCACGACAGGGCGATATACAATGAGCAGTTCTTC. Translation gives CASSHDRAIYNEQFF.

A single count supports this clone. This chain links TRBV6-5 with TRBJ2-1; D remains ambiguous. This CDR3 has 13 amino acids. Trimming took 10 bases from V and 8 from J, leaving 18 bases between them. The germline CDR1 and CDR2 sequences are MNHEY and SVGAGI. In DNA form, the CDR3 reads TGTGCCACCCTCCTGGAGCGAGGAGATGAGCAGTTCTTC. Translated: CATLLERGDEQFF.

The CDR3 region is CAGGTSGGGTYNEQFF. The CDR3 DNA reads as TGTGCCGGAGGGACTAGCGGTGGGGGAACTTACAATGAGCAGTTCTTC. V and J are TRBV2 and TRBJ2-1, with 11 bases fitting TRBD2. Trimming cost V 11 bases and J 4 bases; bases outside gene matches: 13. The V gene's germline CDR1 is SNHLY and CDR2 FYNNEI. The CDR3 sequence is 16 residues long.

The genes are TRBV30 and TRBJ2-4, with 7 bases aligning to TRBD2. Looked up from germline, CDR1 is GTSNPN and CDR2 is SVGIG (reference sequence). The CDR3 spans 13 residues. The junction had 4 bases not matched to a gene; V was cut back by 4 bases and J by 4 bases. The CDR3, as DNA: TGTGCCTGGATGAAGGGAGGGAAAAACATTCAGTACTTC. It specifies CAWMKGGKNIQYF.

CDR3 DNA sequence: TGCGCCCCAAGGACAGCTGGTGAAGCTTTCTTT. Encoded protein: CAPRTAGEAFF. The chain employs TRBV5-1 and TRBJ1-1; tentatively, D is TRBD1 (6 bases). This CDR3 comprises 11 residues. Germline loops: CDR1 SGHRS, CDR2 YFSETQ. V dropped 10 bases and J dropped 7 bases, with 14 bases sitting between them.